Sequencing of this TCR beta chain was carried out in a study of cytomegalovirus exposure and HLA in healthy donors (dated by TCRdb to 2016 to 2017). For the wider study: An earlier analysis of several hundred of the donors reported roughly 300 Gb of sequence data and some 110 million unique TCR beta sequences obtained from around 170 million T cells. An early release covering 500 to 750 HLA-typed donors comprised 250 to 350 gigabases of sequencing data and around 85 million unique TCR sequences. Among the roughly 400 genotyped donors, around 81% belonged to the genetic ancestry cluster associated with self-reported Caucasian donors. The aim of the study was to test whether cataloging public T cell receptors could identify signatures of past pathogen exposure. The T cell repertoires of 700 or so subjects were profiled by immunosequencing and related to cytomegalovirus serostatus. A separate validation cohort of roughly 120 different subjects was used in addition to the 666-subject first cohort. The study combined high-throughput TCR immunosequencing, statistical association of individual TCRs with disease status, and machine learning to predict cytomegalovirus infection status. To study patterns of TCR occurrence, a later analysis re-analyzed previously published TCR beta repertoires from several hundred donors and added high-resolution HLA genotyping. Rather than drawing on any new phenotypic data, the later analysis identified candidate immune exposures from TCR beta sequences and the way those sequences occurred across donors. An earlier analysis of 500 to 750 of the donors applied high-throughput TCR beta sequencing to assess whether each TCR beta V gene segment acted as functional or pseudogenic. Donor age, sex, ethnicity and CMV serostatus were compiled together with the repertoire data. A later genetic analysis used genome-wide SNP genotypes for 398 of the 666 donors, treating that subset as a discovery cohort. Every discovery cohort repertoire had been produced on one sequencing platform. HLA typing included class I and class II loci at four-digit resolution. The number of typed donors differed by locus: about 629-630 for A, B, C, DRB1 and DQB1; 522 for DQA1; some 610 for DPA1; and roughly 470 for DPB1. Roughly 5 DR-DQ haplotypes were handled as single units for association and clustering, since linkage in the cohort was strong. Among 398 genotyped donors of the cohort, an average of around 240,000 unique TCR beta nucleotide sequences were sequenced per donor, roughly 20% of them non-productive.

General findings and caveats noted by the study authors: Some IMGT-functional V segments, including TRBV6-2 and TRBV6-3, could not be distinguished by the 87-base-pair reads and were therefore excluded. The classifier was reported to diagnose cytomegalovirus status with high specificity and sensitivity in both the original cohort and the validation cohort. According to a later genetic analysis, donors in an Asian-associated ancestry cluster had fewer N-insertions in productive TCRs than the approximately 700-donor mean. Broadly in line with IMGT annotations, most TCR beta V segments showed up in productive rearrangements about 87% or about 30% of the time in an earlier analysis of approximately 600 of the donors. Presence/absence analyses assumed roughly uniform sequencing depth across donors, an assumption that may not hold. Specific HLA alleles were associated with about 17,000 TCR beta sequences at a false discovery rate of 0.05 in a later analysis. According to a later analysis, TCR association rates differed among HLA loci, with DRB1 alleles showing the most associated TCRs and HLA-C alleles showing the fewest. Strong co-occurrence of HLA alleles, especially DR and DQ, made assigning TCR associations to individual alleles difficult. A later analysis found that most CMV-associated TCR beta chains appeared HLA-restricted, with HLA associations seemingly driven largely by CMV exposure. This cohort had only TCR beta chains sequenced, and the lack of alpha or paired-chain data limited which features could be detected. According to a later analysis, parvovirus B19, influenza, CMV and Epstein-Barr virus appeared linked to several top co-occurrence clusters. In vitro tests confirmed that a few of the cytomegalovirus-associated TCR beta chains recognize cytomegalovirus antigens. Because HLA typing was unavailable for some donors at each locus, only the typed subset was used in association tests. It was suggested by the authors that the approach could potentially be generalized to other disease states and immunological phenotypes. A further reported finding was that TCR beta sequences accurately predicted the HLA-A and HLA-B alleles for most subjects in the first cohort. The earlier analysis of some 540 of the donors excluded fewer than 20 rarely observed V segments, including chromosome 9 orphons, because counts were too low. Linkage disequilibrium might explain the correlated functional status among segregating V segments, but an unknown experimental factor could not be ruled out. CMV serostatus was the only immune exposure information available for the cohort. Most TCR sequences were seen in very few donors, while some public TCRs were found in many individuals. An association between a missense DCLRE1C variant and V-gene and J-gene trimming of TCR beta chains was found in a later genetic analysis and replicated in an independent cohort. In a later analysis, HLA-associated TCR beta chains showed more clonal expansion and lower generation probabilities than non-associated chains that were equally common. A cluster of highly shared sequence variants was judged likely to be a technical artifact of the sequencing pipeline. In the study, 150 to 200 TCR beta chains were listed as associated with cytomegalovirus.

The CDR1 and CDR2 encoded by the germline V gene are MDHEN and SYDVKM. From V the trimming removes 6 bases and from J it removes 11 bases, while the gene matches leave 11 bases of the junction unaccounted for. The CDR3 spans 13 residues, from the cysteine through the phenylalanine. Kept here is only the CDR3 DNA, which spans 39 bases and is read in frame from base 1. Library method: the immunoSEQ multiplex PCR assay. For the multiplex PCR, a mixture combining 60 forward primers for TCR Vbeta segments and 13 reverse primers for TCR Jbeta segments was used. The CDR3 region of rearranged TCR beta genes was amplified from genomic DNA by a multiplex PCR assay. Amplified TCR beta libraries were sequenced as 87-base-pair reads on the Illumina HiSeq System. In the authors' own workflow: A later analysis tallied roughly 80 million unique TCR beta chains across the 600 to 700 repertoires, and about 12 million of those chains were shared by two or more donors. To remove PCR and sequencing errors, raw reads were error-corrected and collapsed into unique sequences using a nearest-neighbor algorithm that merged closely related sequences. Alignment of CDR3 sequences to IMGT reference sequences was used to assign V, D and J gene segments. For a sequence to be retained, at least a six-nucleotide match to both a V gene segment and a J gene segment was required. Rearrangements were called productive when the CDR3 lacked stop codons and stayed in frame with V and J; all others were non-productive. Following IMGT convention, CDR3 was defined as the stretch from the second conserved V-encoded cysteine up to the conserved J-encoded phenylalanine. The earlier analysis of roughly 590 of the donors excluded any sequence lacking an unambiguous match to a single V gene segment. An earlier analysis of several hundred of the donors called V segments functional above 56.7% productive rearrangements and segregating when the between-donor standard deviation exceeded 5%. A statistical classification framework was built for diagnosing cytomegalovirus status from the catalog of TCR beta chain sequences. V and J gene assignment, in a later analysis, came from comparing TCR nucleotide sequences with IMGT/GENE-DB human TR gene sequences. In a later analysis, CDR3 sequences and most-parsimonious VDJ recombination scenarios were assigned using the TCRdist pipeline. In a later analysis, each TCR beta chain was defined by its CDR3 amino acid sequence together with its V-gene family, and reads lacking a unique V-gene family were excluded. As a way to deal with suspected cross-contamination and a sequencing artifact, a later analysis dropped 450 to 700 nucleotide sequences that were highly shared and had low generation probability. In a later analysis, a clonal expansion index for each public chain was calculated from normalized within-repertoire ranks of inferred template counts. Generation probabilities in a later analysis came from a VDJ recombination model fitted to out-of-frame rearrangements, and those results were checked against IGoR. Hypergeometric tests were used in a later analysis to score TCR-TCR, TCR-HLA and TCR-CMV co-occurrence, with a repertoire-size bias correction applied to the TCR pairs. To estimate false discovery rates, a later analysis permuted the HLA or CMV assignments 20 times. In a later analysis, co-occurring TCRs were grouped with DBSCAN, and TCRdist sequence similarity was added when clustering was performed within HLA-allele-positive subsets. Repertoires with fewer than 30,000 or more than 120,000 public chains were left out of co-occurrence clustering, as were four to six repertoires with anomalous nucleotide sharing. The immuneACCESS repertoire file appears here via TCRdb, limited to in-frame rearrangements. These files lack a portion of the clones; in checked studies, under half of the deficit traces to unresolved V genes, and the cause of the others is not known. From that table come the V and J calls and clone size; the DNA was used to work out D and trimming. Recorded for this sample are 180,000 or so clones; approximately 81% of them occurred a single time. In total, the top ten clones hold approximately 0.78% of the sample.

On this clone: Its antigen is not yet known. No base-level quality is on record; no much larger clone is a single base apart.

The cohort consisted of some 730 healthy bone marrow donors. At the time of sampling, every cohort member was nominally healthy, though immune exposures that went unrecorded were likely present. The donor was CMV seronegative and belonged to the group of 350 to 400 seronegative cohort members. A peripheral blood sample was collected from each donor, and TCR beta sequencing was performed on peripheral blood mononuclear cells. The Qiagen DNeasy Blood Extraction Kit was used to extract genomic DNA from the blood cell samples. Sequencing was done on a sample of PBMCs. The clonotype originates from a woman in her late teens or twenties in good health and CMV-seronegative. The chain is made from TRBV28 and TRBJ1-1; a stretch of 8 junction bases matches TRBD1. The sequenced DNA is TGTGCCAGCAGCGACAGGGGAGCGAGTGGGGCTTTCTTT. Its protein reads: CASSDRGASGAFF.